A selection of T cell receptor beta chains follows, all from one sample in a study of OX40 agonist ivuxolimab in advanced cancers. TCRdb keeps only in-frame clones here, not all; method: immunoSEQ multiplex PCR. In the table there are approximately 68,000 clones, roughly nine tenths of which are singletons. The input for sequencing was CD4+ or CD8+ T cells sorted from blood, taken in a trial of the OX40 agonist ivuxolimab. All receptors derive from an adult with an advanced solid tumor such as melanoma, head and neck, liver or kidney cancer. The CDR3 runs from the conserved cysteine through the conserved F or W. The D gene is left open where the match is weak. Only some rows state a clone size, as once, few, many or a class for expanded clones.

V gene	J gene	clone size	D gene	CDR3 protein	CDR3 DNA
TRBV21-1	TRBJ2-5	-	-	CASSKGGTGGGRAQYF	TGTGCCAGCAGCAAAGGAGGGACAGGGGGTGGTAGGGCCCAGTACTTC
TRBV25-1	TRBJ1-1	few	TRBD1	CASSGQGTGEAFF	TGTGCCAGCAGTGGCCAGGGGACAGGAGAAGCTTTCTTT
TRBV7-9	TRBJ2-3	-	-	CASSASGHTQYF	TGTGCCAGCTCAGCTTCTGGTCATACGCAGTATTTT
TRBV5-4	TRBJ1-4	-	-	CASSSSITTNEKLFF	TGTGCCAGCAGCTCCTCTATAACAACTAATGAAAAACTGTTTTTT
TRBV27	TRBJ2-3	-	-	CASSPRSDTQYF	TGTGCCAGCAGCCCTCGATCAGATACGCAGTATTTT
TRBV10-2	TRBJ2-3	-	-	CAIPGGAVEDTQYF	TGCGCCATCCCCGGGGGAGCGGTGGAAGATACGCAGTATTTT
TRBV29-1	TRBJ2-2	few	-	CSVEATGRTGELFF	TGCAGCGTTGAAGCGACAGGGAGGACCGGGGAGCTGTTTTTT
TRBV30	TRBJ2-3	once	TRBD2	CAWSRGSITDTQYF	TGTGCCTGGAGCCGCGGGAGCATCACAGATACGCAGTATTTT
TRBV11-2	TRBJ2-3	-	TRBD1	CASRPDRVTDTQYF	TGTGCCAGCAGACCAGACAGGGTCACAGATACGCAGTATTTT
TRBV5-5	TRBJ2-6	-	-	CASSLGFRSESGANVLTF	TGTGCCAGCAGCTTGGGGTTCAGGTCCGAGTCTGGGGCCAACGTCCTGACTTTC
TRBV12-1	TRBJ2-1	-	-	CASSPNGPSNEQFF	TGTGCCAGCAGCCCTAACGGGCCTAGCAATGAGCAGTTCTTC
TRBV7-9	TRBJ2-2	-	TRBD2	CASSVRSGRANTGELFF	TGTGCCAGTAGTGTCCGGAGCGGGAGAGCCAACACCGGGGAGCTGTTTTTT
TRBV7-7	TRBJ2-3	few	TRBD2	CASSLGSASGSTDTQYF	TGTGCTAGCAGCTTAGGATCGGCTAGCGGGAGCACAGATACGCAGTATTTT
TRBV7-6	TRBJ2-5	-	TRBD2	CASSAWTSGGGETQYF	TGTGCCAGCAGCGCATGGACTAGCGGAGGGGGGGAGACCCAGTACTTC
TRBV7-2	TRBJ2-1	-	-	CASSFTKREEQFF	TGTGCCAGCAGCTTTACGAAGCGAGAGGAGCAGTTCTTC
TRBV6-6	TRBJ1-4	-	TRBD1	CATRDRVGGEKLFF	TGTGCCACCCGCGACAGGGTCGGGGGTGAAAAACTGTTTTTT
TRBV25-1	TRBJ1-2	-	TRBD1	CASSEGQPYGYTF	TGTGCCAGCAGTGAGGGACAGCCCTATGGCTACACCTTC
TRBV19	TRBJ2-2	-	TRBD1	CASSRGQANTGELFF	TGTGCCAGTAGTAGGGGACAGGCGAACACCGGGGAGCTGTTTTTT
TRBV7-3	TRBJ2-1	-	-	CASSPSQGLPLDEQFF	TGTGCCAGCAGCCCTTCTCAGGGTTTACCGCTTGATGAGCAGTTCTTC
TRBV25-1	TRBJ1-1	once	-	CASSELGRGEAFF	TGTGCCAGCAGTGAATTAGGCAGGGGAGAAGCTTTCTTT
TRBV7-2	TRBJ2-2	-	TRBD2	CASSRGLPRNTGELFF	TGTGCCAGCAGCCGGGGACTACCTAGAAACACCGGGGAGCTGTTTTTT
TRBV4-1	TRBJ2-1	-	-	CASSQGGGIQFF	TGCGCCAGCAGCCAGGGCGGAGGGATTCAGTTCTTC
TRBV7-9	TRBJ1-1	-	-	CASGANTEAFF	TGTGCTTCCGGTGCGAACACTGAAGCTTTCTTT
TRBV7-3	TRBJ2-1	-	-	CASSPRAVDEQFF	TGTGCCAGCAGCCCCCGAGCCGTCGATGAGCAGTTCTTC
TRBV27	TRBJ1-3	-	-	CASSPLRGNTIYF	TGTGCCAGCAGTCCCCTTCGTGGAAACACCATATATTTT
TRBV11-2	TRBJ1-4	-	-	CASSLEGYTATNEKLFF	TGTGCCAGCAGCTTAGAGGGGTATACCGCAACTAATGAAAAACTGTTTTTT
TRBV19	TRBJ1-1	-	-	CASSIQLRGTEAFF	TGTGCCAGTAGTATCCAATTAAGGGGAACTGAAGCTTTCTTT
TRBV29-1	TRBJ2-5	-	TRBD2	CSVGASGGRETQYF	TGCAGCGTTGGGGCTAGCGGGGGTAGGGAGACCCAGTACTTC
TRBV19	TRBJ1-1	few	-	CASSAIENTEAFF	TGTGCCAGTAGCGCGATAGAGAACACTGAAGCTTTCTTT
TRBV5-6	TRBJ2-3	-	TRBD2	CASSLAGGGTDTQYF	TGTGCCAGCAGCTTAGCGGGGGGGGGCACAGATACGCAGTATTTT
TRBV2	TRBJ2-7	-	-	CASRQWGYEQYF	TGTGCCAGCAGACAATGGGGATACGAGCAGTACTTC
TRBV7-7	TRBJ1-4	-	-	CASSATSSSEKLFF	TGTGCTAGCAGCGCAACCTCCAGTAGTGAAAAACTGTTTTTT
TRBV7-8	TRBJ2-5	-	TRBD2	CASSLALAGGKTQYF	TGTGCCAGCAGCTTAGCGTTAGCGGGGGGGAAGACCCAGTACTTC
TRBV11-2	TRBJ2-1	-	-	CASSLAPPGLEQFF	TGTGCCAGCAGCTTAGCCCCACCTGGCTTGGAGCAGTTCTTC
TRBV7-8	TRBJ1-3	-	-	CASSLVRPRSGNTIYF	TGTGCCAGCAGCTTAGTGAGGCCCCGCTCTGGAAACACCATATATTTT
TRBV2	TRBJ2-1	-	-	CASSGQGSSYNEQFF	TGTGCCAGCAGTGGCCAGGGTAGCTCCTACAATGAGCAGTTCTTC
TRBV5-1	TRBJ2-5	few	-	CASSFQETQYF	TGCGCCAGCAGCTTTCAAGAGACCCAGTACTTC
TRBV5-1	TRBJ2-5	-	-	CASSLGQQETQYF	TGCGCCAGCAGCTTGGGACAGCAAGAGACCCAGTACTTC
TRBV5-6	TRBJ2-7	-	-	CASSSQVSYEQYF	TGTGCCAGCAGCTCACAGGTTTCCTACGAGCAGTACTTC
TRBV9	TRBJ2-1	-	-	CASSPRDSYNEQFF	TGTGCCAGCAGCCCCCGGGACTCCTACAATGAGCAGTTCTTC
TRBV28	TRBJ1-5	few	-	CASSLGSYQPQHF	TGTGCCAGCAGTTTAGGGTCCTATCAGCCCCAGCATTTT
TRBV5-4	TRBJ1-2	-	-	CASSLGVGGYTF	TGTGCCAGCAGCCTGGGGGTCGGTGGCTACACCTTC
TRBV6-5	TRBJ2-3	-	-	CASSPPRGTGDTQYF	TGTGCCAGCAGCCCCCCACGGGGGACGGGGGATACGCAGTATTTT
TRBV27	TRBJ2-2	once	-	CASSLVGADTGELFF	TGTGCCAGCAGTTTAGTGGGGGCCGACACCGGGGAGCTGTTTTTT
TRBV9	TRBJ2-5	-	-	CASSPLGNQETQYF	TGTGCCAGCAGCCCCCTGGGCAACCAAGAGACCCAGTACTTC
TRBV6-6	TRBJ2-2	-	-	CASRATGEGNTGELFF	TGTGCCAGCAGAGCTACAGGGGAGGGGAACACCGGGGAGCTGTTTTTT
TRBV2	TRBJ2-5	once	-	CATSQETQYF	TGTGCCACCTCACAAGAGACCCAGTACTTC
TRBV30	TRBJ1-4	-	-	CAWSVVRGEKLFF	TGTGCCTGGAGTGTGGTTCGAGGGGAAAAACTGTTTTTT
TRBV19	TRBJ1-3	-	TRBD1	CASSSGTGGNTIYF	TGTGCCAGTAGTTCCGGGACAGGTGGAAACACCATATATTTT
TRBV7-6	TRBJ1-4	-	TRBD1	CASSPGQGNEKLFF	TGTGCCAGCAGTCCTGGACAGGGTAATGAAAAACTGTTTTTT
TRBV18	TRBJ1-1	once	TRBD1	CASSNRQGANTEAFF	TGTGCCAGCTCAAACAGACAGGGGGCGAACACTGAAGCTTTCTTT
TRBV7-9	TRBJ2-3	-	TRBD2	CASSLELAALSSTDTQYF	TGTGCCAGCAGCTTAGAACTAGCGGCCCTATCGAGCACAGATACGCAGTATTTT
TRBV27	TRBJ2-7	once	TRBD2	CASSQAGGAHEQYF	TGTGCCAGCAGTCAAGCGGGGGGGGCCCACGAGCAGTACTTC
TRBV30	TRBJ1-5	-	-	CAWSWGGNQPQHF	TGTGCCTGGAGTTGGGGGGGCAATCAGCCCCAGCATTTT
TRBV6-5	TRBJ2-7	once	TRBD1	CASSYPGTGTREQYF	TGTGCCAGCAGTTACCCAGGGACAGGGACGAGGGAGCAGTACTTC
TRBV7-9	TRBJ2-3	-	-	CASSPHAGSTDTQYF	TGTGCCAGCAGCCCCCACGCGGGGAGCACAGATACGCAGTATTTT
TRBV9	TRBJ2-3	once	TRBD2	CASSREGSGSAGDTQYF	TGTGCCAGCAGCAGGGAGGGCAGCGGGAGTGCTGGAGATACGCAGTATTTT
TRBV30	TRBJ1-2	-	TRBD1	CAWTVRGLGGYTF	TGTGCCTGGACTGTAAGGGGGCTGGGTGGCTACACCTTC
TRBV7-9	TRBJ1-1	-	-	CASSLESRAVEAFF	TGTGCCAGCAGCTTAGAGAGCCGAGCGGTTGAAGCTTTCTTT
TRBV11-2	TRBJ1-1	-	-	CASSLDVAGWEAFF	TGTGCCAGCAGCTTAGATGTAGCAGGGTGGGAAGCTTTCTTT